This T cell receptor beta chain was captured in a study of OX40 agonist ivuxolimab in advanced cancers. At the level of the study: Three individuals attained partial responses, comprising one hepatocellular carcinoma case and two cutaneous melanoma cases.

CDR1 is MDHEN, CDR2 SYDVKM, per germline. There are 12 residues in the CDR3. V was clipped by 6 bases and J by 8 bases; unmatched bases: 2. TCRdb keeps only in-frame clones here, not all; method: immunoSEQ multiplex PCR. The sample has 150,000 to 170,000 clones, around 94% seen once. With regard to this clone: The antigen is undetermined.

Autoimmune disease history or systemic immunosuppression meant exclusion. Study observations and caveats: At 0.1 to 3.0 mg/kg and by week 6, clonal expansion occurred in CD4+ and CD8+ blood T cells. The antigen specificity of the peripheral T cells (those that were expanded) was not determined.

Source: CD4+ or CD8+ T cells sorted from blood, taken in a trial of the OX40 agonist ivuxolimab. The sequence came from an adult with an advanced solid tumor such as melanoma, head and neck, liver or kidney cancer. V gene TRBV28 combines with J gene TRBJ1-2; 11 bases line up with TRBD1. Here the CDR3 DNA reads TGTGCCAGCAGGGGACAGGGGGAGGGCTACACCTTC. Amino acid sequence: CASRGQGEGYTF.